These 8 T cell receptor beta chains originate from one sample sequenced in a study of beta chain features in type 1 diabetes. Their antigens remain unidentified. Findings and limits, study-wide: Researchers report that Type 1 diabetes patients had moderately but significantly shorter TCRB CDR3s across all four CD4+ subsets.

Every isolated RNA sample was fully reverse transcribed, so sequencing captured expressed TCRB transcripts. TCRdb's table, derived via immunoSEQ multiplex PCR, lists solely in-frame clones and lacks some. The table lists roughly 350,000 clones, 8.5% to 10% of them singletons, with about 0.6% in the top ten. Sequenced material: central memory CD4+ T cells from blood. All receptors derive from a man aged 30 to 39 with type 1 diabetes.

This clone appeared a few times. The rearrangement joins TRBV28 to TRBJ2-3; TRBD2 matches 10 bases. The CDR3 covers 15 residues. CDR1 and CDR2 from the germline V gene are MDHEN and SYDVKM. The trim removed 5 bases at V and 2 bases at J, leaving 4 bases unmatched. CDR3 nucleotides: TGTGCCAGCAGTCCTAGCGGGGGATCCACAGATACGCAGTATTTT. Translated: CASSPSGGSTDTQYF.

The chain employs TRBV2 and TRBJ2-7, with D possibly TRBD1 on 6 matching bases. The CDR3 totals 14 residues. Trimming took 6 bases from V and 0 from J, leaving 12 bases between them. In germline, CDR1 is SNHLY, CDR2 FYNNEI. For the CDR3, the DNA is TGTGCCAGCAGCGGCGACAGGAGCTCCTACGAGCAGTACTTC. Translated, it gives CASSGDRSSYEQYF. The variable domain in full, completed from reference TRBV2 and TRBJ2-7, reads EPEVTQTPSHQVTQMGQEVILRCVPISNHLYFYWYRQILGQKVEFLVSFYNNEISEKSEIFDDQFSVERPDGSNFTLKIRSTKLEDSAMYFCASSGDRSSYEQYFGPGTRLTVT.

This clone came up a few times. The J gene is TRBJ1-5, the V gene TRBV4-3; D remains unclear. Between the trimmed V and J ends, which lost 1 base and 6 bases, there was a span of 13 bases. CDR3 length equals 15 residues. Germline CDR1 reads LGHNA; CDR2 reads YSLEER. The CDR3: CASSQGSERGQPQHF. The CDR3 DNA reads as TGCGCCAGCAGCCAAGGGAGCGAACGGGGTCAGCCCCAGCATTTT.

In this sample, this clone turned up many times. V is TRBV28 and J is TRBJ2-7, with TRBD1 matching over 7 bases. The CDR3 sequence is 13 residues long. The germline V gene has CDR1 MDHEN and CDR2 SYDVKM. The trim removed 5 bases at V and 3 bases at J, leaving 4 bases unmatched. The CDR3 protein is CASSAGQDYEQYF. The CDR3 DNA reads as TGTGCCAGCAGTGCCGGACAGGACTACGAGCAGTACTTC.

This clone was seen only a few times. The chain recombines TRBV6-4 with TRBJ2-7; a possible D gene is TRBD2 (5 bases). Trimming left V 8 bases short and J 4 bases short, with 9 bases between. This CDR3 comprises 11 residues. Germline CDR1 and CDR2: MRHNA and SNTAGT. The chain's CDR3 is CASGSLYEQYF. The CDR3 nucleotides read TGTGCCAGCGGGAGTCTGTACGAGCAGTACTTC.

The rearrangement uses TRBV5-1 and TRBJ2-3; possible D gene TRBD1, 5 bases. This CDR3 spans 14 amino acids. CDR1 and CDR2 (germline): SGHRS, YFSETQ. Trimming removed 1 base at V and 6 bases at J, with 12 bases between. The DNA for the CDR3 is TGCGCCAGCAGCTTGCAGCAGGGTCGGGATACGCAGTATTTT. This codes for CASSLQQGRDTQYF. Full variable domain (remainder filled in from reference TRBV5-1 and TRBJ2-3): KAGVTQTPRYLIKTRGQQVTLSCSPISGHRSVSWYQQTPGQGLQFLFEYFSETQRNKGNFPGRFSGRQFSNSRSEMNVSTLELGDSALYLCASSLQQGRDTQYFGPGTRLTVL.

This clone showed up just a few times. The chain is built from TRBV6-5 and TRBJ2-5, with a tentative D call TRBD1 (5 bases). V lost 8 bases to trimming and J lost 0 bases, with 7 bases between them. Germline V gene data show CDR1 as MNHEY and CDR2 as SVGAGI. The length of the CDR3 is 12 residues. CDR3 in DNA: TGTGCCAGCGCAGGGTACCAAGAGACCCAGTACTTC. It specifies CASAGYQETQYF.

This clone was seen at least ten times. The chain has TRBV5-8 and TRBJ1-3; tentatively, D is TRBD1 (5 bases). V lost 3 bases, J lost 3 bases, and 10 bases lay in between. The CDR3 extends over 14 amino acids. Per germline, CDR1 SGHTS and CDR2 YDEGEE. The CDR3 is CASSWAGSGNTIYF. The CDR3 DNA follows: TGTGCCAGCAGCTGGGCAGGGAGTGGAAACACCATATATTTT.